The rows below give T cell receptor beta chains drawn from one sample of a study of cytomegalovirus exposure and HLA in healthy donors. Produced via immunoSEQ multiplex PCR; TCRdb's table is partial and in-frame only. The table lists approximately 50,000 clones, roughly four fifths of them singletons. Specimen: PBMCs. The receptors were gathered from a boy between 10 and 17 years old in good health and CMV-seropositive. The CDR3 runs from the conserved cysteine through the conserved F or W. A D gene is named only where the DNA matches it firmly. The size entry is marked missing in some rows and otherwise reads once, few, many or a size class.

abundance	d_gene	j_gene	v_gene	CDR3nt	CDR3aa
NA	TRBD1	TRBJ2-7	TRBV19	TGTGCCAGTAGCTTGACAGGGATCTCCTACGAGCAGTACTTC	CASSLTGISYEQYF
NA	TRBD1	TRBJ2-1	TRBV10-1	TGCGCCAGCAGTACAGGGGTCTACAATGAGCAGTTCTTC	CASSTGVYNEQFF
NA	TRBD1	TRBJ1-4	TRBV4-2	TGTGCCAGCAGCCAAGTCAGTTTCGGGACAGGGGTTGAAAAACTGTTTTTT	CASSQVSFGTGVEKLFF
NA	TRBD2	TRBJ2-1	TRBV5-1	TGCGCCAGCAGCATAACTAGCGGGGGATACAATGAGCAGTTCTTC	CASSITSGGYNEQFF
NA	NA	TRBJ1-1	TRBV2	TGTGCCAGCAGGCCCGCTCCGGGGAGAACTGAAGCTTTCTTT	CASRPAPGRTEAFF
NA	NA	TRBJ2-4	TRBV10-3	TGTGCCATCAGTGATCCAGGGGCATCAAACATTCAGTACTTC	CAISDPGASNIQYF
NA	TRBD1	TRBJ1-4	TRBV5-1	TGCGCCAGCAAAGGGAGCGGGGGTACAGGGGCTAATGAAAAACTGTTTTTT	CASKGSGGTGANEKLFF
NA	NA	TRBJ1-2	TRBV6-1	TGTGCCAGCAGTGAGACGGGTACCCCAAATGGCTACACCTTC	CASSETGTPNGYTF
NA	NA	TRBJ1-5	TRBV19	TGTGCCAGTAGTTGGTATTTTGGGGACACTCAGCCCCAGCATTTT	CASSWYFGDTQPQHF
NA	NA	TRBJ2-1	TRBV7-3	TGTGCCAGCAGCTTAGGGACTGGCTCCTACAATGAGCAGTTCTTC	CASSLGTGSYNEQFF
few	NA	TRBJ2-6	TRBV7-9	TGTGCCAGCAGCCCGTTCTCTGGGGCCAACGTCCTGACTTTC	CASSPFSGANVLTF
NA	NA	TRBJ2-1	TRBV6-5	TGTGCCAGCAGTCCCCAAAACAATGAGCAGTTCTTC	CASSPQNNEQFF
NA	NA	TRBJ1-1	TRBV7-9	TGTGCCAGCGGCTCGGTAATGGGAGGATTTACTGAAGCTTTCTTT	CASGSVMGGFTEAFF